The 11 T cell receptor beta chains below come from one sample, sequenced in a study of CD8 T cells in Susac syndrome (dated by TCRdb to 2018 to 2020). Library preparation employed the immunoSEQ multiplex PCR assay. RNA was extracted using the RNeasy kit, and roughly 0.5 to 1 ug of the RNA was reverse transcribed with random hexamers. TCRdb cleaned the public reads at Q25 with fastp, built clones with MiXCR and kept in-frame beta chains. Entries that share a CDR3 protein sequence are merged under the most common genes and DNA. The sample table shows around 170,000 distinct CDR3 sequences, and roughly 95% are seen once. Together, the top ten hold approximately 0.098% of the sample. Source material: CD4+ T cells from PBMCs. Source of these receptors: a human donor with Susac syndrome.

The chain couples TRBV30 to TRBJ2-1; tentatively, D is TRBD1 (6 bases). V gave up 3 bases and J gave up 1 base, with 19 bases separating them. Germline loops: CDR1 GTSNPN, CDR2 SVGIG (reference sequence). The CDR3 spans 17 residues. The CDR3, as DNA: TGTGCCTGGAGCCGACGTCCGCGGACAGCTTCCTACAATGAGCAGTTCTTC. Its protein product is CAWSRRPRTASYNEQFF.

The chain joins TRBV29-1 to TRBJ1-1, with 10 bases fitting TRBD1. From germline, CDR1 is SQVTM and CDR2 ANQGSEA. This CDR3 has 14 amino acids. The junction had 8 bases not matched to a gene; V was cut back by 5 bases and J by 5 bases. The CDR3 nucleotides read TGCAGCGTTCTTTGGACAGGGGGTGGAACTGAAGCTTTCTTT. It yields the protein CSVLWTGGGTEAFF.

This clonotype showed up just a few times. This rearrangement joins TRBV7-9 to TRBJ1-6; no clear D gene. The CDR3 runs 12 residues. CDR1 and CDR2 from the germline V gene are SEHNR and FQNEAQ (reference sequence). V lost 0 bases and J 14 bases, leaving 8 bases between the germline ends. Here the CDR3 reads CASSLAGVSLHF. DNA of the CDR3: TGTGCCAGCAGCTTAGCAGGAGTTTCCCTCCACTTT.

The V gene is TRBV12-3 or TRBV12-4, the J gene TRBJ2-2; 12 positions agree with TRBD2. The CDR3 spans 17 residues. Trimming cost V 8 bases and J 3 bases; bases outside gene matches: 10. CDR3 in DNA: TGTGCCAGCTCCTTTAAGACTAGCGGGGGTCACACCGGGGAGCTGTTTTTT. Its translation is CASSFKTSGGHTGELFF.

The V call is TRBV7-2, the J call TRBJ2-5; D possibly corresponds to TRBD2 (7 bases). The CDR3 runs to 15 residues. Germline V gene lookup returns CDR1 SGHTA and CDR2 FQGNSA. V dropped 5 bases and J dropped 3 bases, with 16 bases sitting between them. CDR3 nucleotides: TGTGCCAGCAGCCCTCGAGGGGGGGCAAAAGAGACCCAGTACTTC. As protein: CASSPRGGAKETQYF.

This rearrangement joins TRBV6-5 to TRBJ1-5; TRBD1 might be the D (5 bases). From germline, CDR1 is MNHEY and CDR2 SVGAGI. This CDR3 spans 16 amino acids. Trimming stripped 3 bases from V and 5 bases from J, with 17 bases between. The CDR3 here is CASSYRLQVGDQPQHF. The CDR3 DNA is TGTGCCAGCAGTTATCGGCTCCAGGTAGGGGATCAGCCCCAGCATTTT.

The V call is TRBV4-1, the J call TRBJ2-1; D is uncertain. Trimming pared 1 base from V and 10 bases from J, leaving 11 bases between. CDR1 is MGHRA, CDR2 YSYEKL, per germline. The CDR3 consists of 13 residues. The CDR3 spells CASSQGGVEEQFF. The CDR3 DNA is TGCGCCAGCAGCCAAGGAGGAGTGGAGGAGCAGTTCTTC.

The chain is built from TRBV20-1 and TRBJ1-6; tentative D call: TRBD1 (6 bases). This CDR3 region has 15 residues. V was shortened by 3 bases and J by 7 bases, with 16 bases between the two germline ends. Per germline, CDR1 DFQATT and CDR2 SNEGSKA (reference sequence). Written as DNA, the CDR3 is TGCAGTGCTAGGAAGGCAGGGGACAACAATTCACCCCTCCACTTT. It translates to CSARKAGDNNSPLHF.

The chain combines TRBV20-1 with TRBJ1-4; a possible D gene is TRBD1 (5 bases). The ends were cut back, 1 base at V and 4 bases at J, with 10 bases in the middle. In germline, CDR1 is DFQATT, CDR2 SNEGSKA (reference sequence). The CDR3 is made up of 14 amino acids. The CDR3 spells CSARVPGGNEKLFF. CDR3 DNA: TGCAGTGCTAGAGTCCCCGGGGGTAATGAAAAACTGTTTTTT.

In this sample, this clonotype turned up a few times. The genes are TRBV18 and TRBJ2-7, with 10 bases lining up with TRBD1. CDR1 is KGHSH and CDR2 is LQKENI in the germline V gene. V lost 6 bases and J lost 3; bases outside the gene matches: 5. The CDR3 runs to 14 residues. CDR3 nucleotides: TGTGCCAGCTCCCTCGACAGGGGGCACTACGAGCAGTACTTC. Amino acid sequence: CASSLDRGHYEQYF.

Here the CDR3 DNA reads TGCAGTGCTAGAACGGGATCACAGGGGCAGGGCCTCTACGAGCAGTACTTC. Translation: CSARTGSQGQGLYEQYF. The genes are TRBV20-1 and TRBJ2-7, with TRBD1 matching over 7 bases. CDR1 and CDR2 from the germline V gene are DFQATT and SNEGSKA (reference sequence). Germline trimming cut 2 bases from V and 3 bases from J; bases unmatched to any gene: 16. The CDR3 sequence is 17 residues long.